One and the same sample provided the 8 T cell receptor beta chains below, sequenced in a study of T-cell reconstitution after alpha-beta-depleted transplantation in children. Unique molecular identifiers were incorporated when the TCRbeta library was constructed. TCRdb re-called the PCR reads through MiXCR, storing one row per CDR3 protein. The profile shows around 450,000 distinct CDR3 sequences, around 15% of them singletons. This specimen consisted of PBMCs, mostly from graft donor cells, obtained 360 days after TCRalphabeta/CD19-depleted stem cell transplant. The receptor source for this set is a boy under three years old who had a stem cell transplant for Wiskott-Aldrich syndrome, so the T cells may come from the graft donor.

Remarks on this clonotype: A junction end diverges from the germline sequence, so it may reflect a read error. The chain has TRBV4-1 and TRBJ2-2; the match to TRBD2 covers 9 bases. Germline-derived CDR1 and CDR2 are MGHRA and YSYEKL. CDR3 size: 16 residues. The CDR3 sequence: CASTSRTSENIGELFF. CDR3 bases: TGCGCCAGCACCTCCAGGACTAGCGAGAACATCGGGGAGCTGTTTTTT.

A few counts support this clonotype. The genes are TRBV6-5 and TRBJ2-5; weak D call: TRBD1 (5 bases). Trimming removed 3 bases at V and 2 bases at J, with 10 bases between. This CDR3 is built from 14 residues. Germline loops: CDR1 MNHEY, CDR2 SVGAGI. The CDR3 loop reads CASSYTTAQETQYF. Written as DNA, the CDR3 is TGTGCCAGCAGTTATACGACAGCACAAGAGACCCAGTACTTC.

The rearrangement links TRBV10-3 to TRBJ2-1, with 7 bases lining up with TRBD2. Per germline, CDR1 ENHRY and CDR2 SYGVKD. V dropped 8 bases and J dropped 2; count of bases not matched to a gene: 6. The CDR3 contains 14 residues. CDR3 nucleotide sequence: TGTGCCATCTCGGGGCTAGCGGCCTACAATGAGCAGTTCTTC. It codes for CAISGLAAYNEQFF.

This clonotype was seen more than once but under ten times. The V and J genes are TRBV27 and TRBJ2-2; D is possibly TRBD2 (7 bases). Between the trimmed V and J ends, which lost 3 bases and 4 bases, there was a span of 12 bases. From germline, CDR1 is MNHEY and CDR2 SMNVEV (reference sequence). The CDR3 is 15 residues long. The DNA of the CDR3 is TGTGCCAGCAGTTTCTCGGGGGGCGGCACCGGGGAGCTGTTTTTT. Its protein product is CASSFSGGGTGELFF.

This rearrangement joins TRBV5-1 to TRBJ2-7, with a possible D match to TRBD2 (6 bases). The V gene lost 4 bases and the J gene lost 0 bases, with 11 bases spanning the gap. The germline V gene encodes CDR1 SGHRS and CDR2 YFSETQ. This CDR3 is built from 14 residues. CDR3 nucleotides: TGCGCCAGCAGCCGGGACGGGAGCTCCTACGAGCAGTACTTC. Translating gives CASSRDGSSYEQYF.

This sequence joins TRBV12-3 or TRBV12-4 and TRBJ1-6, with no clear D. Trimming took 3 bases from V and 3 from J, leaving 3 bases between them. This CDR3 has 13 residues. The CDR3 reads CASSFGYNSPLHF. CDR3 bases: TGTGCCAGCAGTTTTGGCTATAATTCACCCCTCCACTTT.

This chain links TRBV12-3 or TRBV12-4 with TRBJ1-4, with D hard to call. Trimming took 6 bases from V and 1 from J, leaving 15 bases between them. The CDR3 has 16 amino acids. The CDR3 DNA reads TGTGCCAGCAGCGTCGGATTGTTGGGAACTAATGAAAAACTGTTTTTT. It is translated as CASSVGLLGTNEKLFF.

The V gene is TRBV15, the J gene TRBJ2-1; D unresolved. Trimming removed 5 bases from V and 0 bases from J, with 5 bases in between. CDR3 length equals 13 residues. Germline V CDR1 and CDR2: LNHNV, YYDKDF (reference sequence). The CDR3: CATSFTSYNEQFF. The DNA for the CDR3 is TGTGCCACCAGCTTCACCTCCTACAATGAGCAGTTCTTC.